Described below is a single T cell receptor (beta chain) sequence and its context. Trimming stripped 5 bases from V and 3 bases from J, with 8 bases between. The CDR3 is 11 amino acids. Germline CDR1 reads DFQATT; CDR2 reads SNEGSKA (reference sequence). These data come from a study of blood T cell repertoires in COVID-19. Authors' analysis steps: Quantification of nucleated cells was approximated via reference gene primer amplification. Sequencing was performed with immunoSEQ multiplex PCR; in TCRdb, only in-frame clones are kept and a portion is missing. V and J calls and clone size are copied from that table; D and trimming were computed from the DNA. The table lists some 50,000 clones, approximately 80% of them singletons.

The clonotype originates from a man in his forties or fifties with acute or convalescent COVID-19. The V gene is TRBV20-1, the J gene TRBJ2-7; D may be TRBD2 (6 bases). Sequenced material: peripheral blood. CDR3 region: CSAGTFYEQYF. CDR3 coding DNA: TGCAGTGCTGGGACTTTCTACGAGCAGTACTTC.